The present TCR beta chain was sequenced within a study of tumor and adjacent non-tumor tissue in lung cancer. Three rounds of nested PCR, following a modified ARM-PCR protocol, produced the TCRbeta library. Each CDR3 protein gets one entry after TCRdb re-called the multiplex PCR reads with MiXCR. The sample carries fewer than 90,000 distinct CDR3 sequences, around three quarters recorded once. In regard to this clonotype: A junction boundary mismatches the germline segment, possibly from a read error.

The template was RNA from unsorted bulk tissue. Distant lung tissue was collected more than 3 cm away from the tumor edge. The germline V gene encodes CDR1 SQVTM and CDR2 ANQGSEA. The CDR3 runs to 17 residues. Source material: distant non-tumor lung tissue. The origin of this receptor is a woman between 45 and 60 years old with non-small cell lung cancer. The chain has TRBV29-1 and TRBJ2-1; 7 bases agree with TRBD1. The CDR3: CSVKGRDRVVSYYEQFF. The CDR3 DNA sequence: TGCAGCGTTAAAGGGAGAGACAGGGTGGTGTCCTACTATGAGCAGTTCTTC.